These T cell receptor beta chains were read from a single sample in a study of shared T cell receptors in the human thymus. The protocol was immunoSEQ multiplex PCR, while the TCRdb copy is restricted to in-frame clones and leaves out a portion. The sample shows about 710,000 clones, more than 75% of them seen only once. The data also belong to a second study, concerning human thymus T cells.

Sequencing was carried out using thymocytes. The receptors shown here come from a boy in the first two years of life with a congenital heart defect. Both conserved end residues are part of each CDR3. The order of the fields is D gene, V gene, J gene, CDR3 DNA, CDR3 protein. A D gene is named only where the DNA matches it firmly.

d_call: TRBD1
v_call: TRBV7-9
j_call: TRBJ2-7
cdr3_nt: TGTGCCAGCAGCCCTCCGGGACAGAACTACGAGCAGTACTTC
cdr3_aa: CASSPPGQNYEQYF

d_call: -
v_call: TRBV12-5
j_call: TRBJ2-7
cdr3_nt: TGTGCTAGTGGTTTGGTAGAACTTCCGCAGTACTTC
cdr3_aa: CASGLVELPQYF

d_call: TRBD1
v_call: TRBV6-1
j_call: TRBJ2-7
cdr3_nt: TGTGCCAGTGGGAACAGGACAGGGGGCTACGAGCAGTACTTC
cdr3_aa: CASGNRTGGYEQYF

d_call: TRBD1
v_call: TRBV7-2
j_call: TRBJ2-1
cdr3_nt: TGTGCCAGCAGCCCCGGACAGGGGGCTCGTAGCGGGAGATTCAATGAGCAGTTCTTC
cdr3_aa: CASSPGQGARSGRFNEQFF

d_call: -
v_call: TRBV7-2
j_call: TRBJ1-5
cdr3_nt: TGTGCCAGCAGCTTAAACAGGGTTCGACAGCCCCAGCATTTT
cdr3_aa: CASSLNRVRQPQHF

d_call: TRBD1
v_call: TRBV5-4
j_call: TRBJ1-6
cdr3_nt: TGTGCCAGCAGCCTGACAGGGGGGAAGTCCTATAATTCACCCCTCCACTTT
cdr3_aa: CASSLTGGKSYNSPLHF

d_call: TRBD2
v_call: TRBV4-3
j_call: TRBJ2-2
cdr3_nt: TGCGCCAGCAGCCAAGAGGGGTCCCTAGCGGGGGCCGGGGAGCTGTTTTTT
cdr3_aa: CASSQEGSLAGAGELFF

d_call: TRBD2
v_call: TRBV5-1
j_call: TRBJ2-7
cdr3_nt: TGCGCCAGCAGGCCCGGGGAGGGCCGTTCCTACGAGCAGTACTTC
cdr3_aa: CASRPGEGRSYEQYF

d_call: TRBD1
v_call: TRBV29-1
j_call: TRBJ1-3
cdr3_nt: TGCAGCGTGACAGGGGGTTTCTCTGGAAACACCATATATTTT
cdr3_aa: CSVTGGFSGNTIYF

d_call: -
v_call: TRBV4-3
j_call: TRBJ2-1
cdr3_nt: TGCGCCAGCAGCCAAGTCGGGCGGGCGTCCTACAATGAGCAGTTCTTC
cdr3_aa: CASSQVGRASYNEQFF

d_call: -
v_call: TRBV7-2
j_call: TRBJ2-2
cdr3_nt: TGTGCCAGCAGCTTAGGGTGGGGGAGGACCGGGGAGCTGTTTTTT
cdr3_aa: CASSLGWGRTGELFF

d_call: -
v_call: TRBV19
j_call: TRBJ2-1
cdr3_nt: TGTGCCAGTAGTAGACTAGGAGCGGGCCCCTACAATGAGCAGTTCTTC
cdr3_aa: CASSRLGAGPYNEQFF

d_call: -
v_call: TRBV7-9
j_call: TRBJ2-7
cdr3_nt: TGTGCCAGCAGCTTAGCCGACGAGCAGTACTTC
cdr3_aa: CASSLADEQYF

d_call: TRBD2
v_call: TRBV5-8
j_call: TRBJ2-2
cdr3_nt: TGTGCCAGCAGCTTGGGGACTAGCGGGATCGCCGGGGAGCTGTTTTTT
cdr3_aa: CASSLGTSGIAGELFF

d_call: -
v_call: TRBV5-8
j_call: TRBJ1-2
cdr3_nt: TGTGCCAGCAGCTGGAAGGACACTAACTATGGCTACACCTTC
cdr3_aa: CASSWKDTNYGYTF

d_call: -
v_call: TRBV6-1
j_call: TRBJ2-7
cdr3_nt: TGTGCCAGCAACAGGGAAGAAGGCGAGCAGTACTTC
cdr3_aa: CASNREEGEQYF

d_call: -
v_call: TRBV5-1
j_call: TRBJ1-1
cdr3_nt: TGCGCCAGCAGCTTGGGAGGGCGGGGGACTGAAGCTTTCTTT
cdr3_aa: CASSLGGRGTEAFF

d_call: TRBD2
v_call: TRBV4-3
j_call: TRBJ2-2
cdr3_nt: TGCGCCAGCAGCTCATCTTATAGCGGGGGGCACACCGGGGAGCTGTTTTTT
cdr3_aa: CASSSSYSGGHTGELFF

d_call: -
v_call: TRBV9
j_call: TRBJ2-7
cdr3_nt: TGTGCCAGCAGCGCGCGTGAATTCTCCTACGAGCAGTACTTC
cdr3_aa: CASSAREFSYEQYF

d_call: -
v_call: TRBV30
j_call: TRBJ1-1
cdr3_nt: TGTGCCTGGAGTGTAACCGGGGGCACTGAAGCTTTCTTT
cdr3_aa: CAWSVTGGTEAFF

d_call: -
v_call: TRBV5-6
j_call: TRBJ2-5
cdr3_nt: TGTGCCAGCAGCCGGAGGCGACGATTCCAAGAGACCCAGTACTTC
cdr3_aa: CASSRRRRFQETQYF

d_call: TRBD1
v_call: TRBV23-1
j_call: TRBJ2-2
cdr3_nt: TGCGCCAGCAATCTTACGGACAGGCACCAACTCACCGGGGAGCTGTTTTTT
cdr3_aa: CASNLTDRHQLTGELFF

d_call: TRBD2
v_call: TRBV5-1
j_call: TRBJ2-1
cdr3_nt: TGCGCCAGCAGCTTGGGGCCCTCTTCTAGCGGGGGGTACAATGAGCAGTTCTTC
cdr3_aa: CASSLGPSSSGGYNEQFF

d_call: TRBD2
v_call: TRBV7-6
j_call: TRBJ2-7
cdr3_nt: TGTGCCAGCAGCTTATTGCGGGGGACCTACGAGCAGTACTTC
cdr3_aa: CASSLLRGTYEQYF

d_call: TRBD1
v_call: TRBV28
j_call: TRBJ1-5
cdr3_nt: TGTGCCAGCCTACCCCGTCAGGGACAGGGAGGGATGTATGATCAGCCCCAGCATTTT
cdr3_aa: CASLPRQGQGGMYDQPQHF

d_call: TRBD2
v_call: TRBV5-1
j_call: TRBJ2-3
cdr3_nt: TGCGCCAGCACCCCGACTCCGACTAGCGGGGGGGCCGCAGATACGCAGTATTTT
cdr3_aa: CASTPTPTSGGAADTQYF

d_call: -
v_call: TRBV5-1
j_call: TRBJ2-6
cdr3_nt: TGCGCCAGCAGCTTGGCCTACTCTGGGGCCAACGTCCTGACTTTC
cdr3_aa: CASSLAYSGANVLTF

d_call: TRBD1
v_call: TRBV7-8
j_call: TRBJ1-3
cdr3_nt: TGTGCCAGCAGCTTTGTCCGGGACAGGGGTTCGTCTTTCTCTGGAAACACCATATATTTT
cdr3_aa: CASSFVRDRGSSFSGNTIYF

d_call: TRBD2
v_call: TRBV4-3
j_call: TRBJ2-3
cdr3_nt: TGCGCCAGCAGCCATCGACTAGCGGAGTACACAGATACGCAGTATTTT
cdr3_aa: CASSHRLAEYTDTQYF

d_call: -
v_call: TRBV6-4
j_call: TRBJ2-7
cdr3_nt: TGTGCCAGCAGTTTTAAACAGAGCTCCTACGAGCAGTACTTC
cdr3_aa: CASSFKQSSYEQYF

d_call: TRBD1
v_call: TRBV6-1
j_call: TRBJ2-7
cdr3_nt: TGTGCCAGCAGTGAGAACGGGACAGGGAGGTACGAGCAGTACTTC
cdr3_aa: CASSENGTGRYEQYF

d_call: -
v_call: TRBV7-9
j_call: TRBJ2-7
cdr3_nt: TGTGCCAGCAGCTTAGATCGGGTCTCTAGCGAGTTCTACGAGCAGTACTTC
cdr3_aa: CASSLDRVSSEFYEQYF

d_call: -
v_call: TRBV14
j_call: TRBJ2-7
cdr3_nt: TGTGCCAGCAGCCAAGCCCAACCTCGACAGTTCTTCTTCCCCTACGAGCAGTACTTC
cdr3_aa: CASSQAQPRQFFFPYEQYF

d_call: TRBD1
v_call: TRBV6-5
j_call: TRBJ1-2
cdr3_nt: TGTGCCAGCAGGACAGGGATCAACTATGGCTACACCTTC
cdr3_aa: CASRTGINYGYTF

d_call: TRBD2
v_call: TRBV27
j_call: TRBJ2-1
cdr3_nt: TGTGCCAGCAGTTTATACACTAGCGGGAAGTCCTACAATGAGCAGTTCTTC
cdr3_aa: CASSLYTSGKSYNEQFF

d_call: -
v_call: TRBV5-1
j_call: TRBJ1-2
cdr3_nt: TGCGCCAGCAGCTTGGCGGCAGGGGGCTACACCTTC
cdr3_aa: CASSLAAGGYTF

d_call: TRBD1
v_call: TRBV28
j_call: TRBJ1-6
cdr3_nt: TGTGCCAGCCAATGGACAGGGCCTAATTCACCCCTCCACTTT
cdr3_aa: CASQWTGPNSPLHF

d_call: -
v_call: TRBV27
j_call: TRBJ1-1
cdr3_nt: TGTGCCAGCAGTTCCCCACCGGGAGTCACTGAAGCTTTCTTT
cdr3_aa: CASSSPPGVTEAFF

d_call: -
v_call: TRBV2
j_call: TRBJ1-2
cdr3_nt: TGTGCCAGCAGTGAAGTGTCAGGGGCCAGCTATGGCTACACCTTC
cdr3_aa: CASSEVSGASYGYTF

d_call: -
v_call: TRBV19
j_call: TRBJ1-5
cdr3_nt: TGTGCCAGTAGTCCCAATTCCCCAAATGGAGCAAATCAGCCCCAGCATTTT
cdr3_aa: CASSPNSPNGANQPQHF

d_call: TRBD1
v_call: TRBV28
j_call: TRBJ2-2
cdr3_nt: TGTGCCAGCAGTACCGGGACAGGAGGAAGGGGCACCGGGGAGCTGTTTTTT
cdr3_aa: CASSTGTGGRGTGELFF

d_call: TRBD1
v_call: TRBV5-8
j_call: TRBJ2-7
cdr3_nt: TGTGCCAGCAGCACAACGACAGGGACCTACGAGCAGTACTTC
cdr3_aa: CASSTTTGTYEQYF